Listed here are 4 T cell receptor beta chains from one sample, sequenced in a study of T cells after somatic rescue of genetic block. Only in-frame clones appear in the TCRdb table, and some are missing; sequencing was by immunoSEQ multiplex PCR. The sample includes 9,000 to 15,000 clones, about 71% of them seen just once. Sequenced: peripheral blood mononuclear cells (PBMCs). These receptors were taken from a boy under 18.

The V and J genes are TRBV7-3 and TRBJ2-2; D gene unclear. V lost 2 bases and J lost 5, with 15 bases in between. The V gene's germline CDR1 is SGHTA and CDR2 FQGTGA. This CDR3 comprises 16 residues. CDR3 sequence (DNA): TGTGCCAGCAGCTTATCGACCCCAGCCGGGACCGGGGAGCTGTTTTTT. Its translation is CASSLSTPAGTGELFF.

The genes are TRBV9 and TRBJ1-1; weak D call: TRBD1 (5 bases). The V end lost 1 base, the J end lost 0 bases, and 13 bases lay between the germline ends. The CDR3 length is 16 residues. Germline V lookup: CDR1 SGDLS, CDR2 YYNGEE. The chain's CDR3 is CASSVSPTGLNTEAFF. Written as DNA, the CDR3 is TGTGCCAGCAGCGTAAGCCCTACAGGCCTGAACACTGAAGCTTTCTTT.

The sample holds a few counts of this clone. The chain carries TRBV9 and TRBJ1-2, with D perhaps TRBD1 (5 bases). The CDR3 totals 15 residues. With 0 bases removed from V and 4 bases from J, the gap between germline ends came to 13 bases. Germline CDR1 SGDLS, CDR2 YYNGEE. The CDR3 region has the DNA TGTGCCAGCAGCGTAGGGCGCACCAGGGTCTATGGCTACACCTTC. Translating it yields CASSVGRTRVYGYTF.

In nucleotides, the CDR3 is TGCGCCAGCAGCCTGGGACAGGGGGCGAGCACAGATACGCAGTATTTT. Its translation is CASSLGQGASTDTQYF. This chain connects TRBV4-1 to TRBJ2-3; 12 bases are shared with TRBD1. The CDR3 has 16 residues. Germline V gene sequence: CDR1 MGHRA, CDR2 YSYEKL. V gave up 4 bases and J gave up 0 bases; unmatched junction bases: 2.